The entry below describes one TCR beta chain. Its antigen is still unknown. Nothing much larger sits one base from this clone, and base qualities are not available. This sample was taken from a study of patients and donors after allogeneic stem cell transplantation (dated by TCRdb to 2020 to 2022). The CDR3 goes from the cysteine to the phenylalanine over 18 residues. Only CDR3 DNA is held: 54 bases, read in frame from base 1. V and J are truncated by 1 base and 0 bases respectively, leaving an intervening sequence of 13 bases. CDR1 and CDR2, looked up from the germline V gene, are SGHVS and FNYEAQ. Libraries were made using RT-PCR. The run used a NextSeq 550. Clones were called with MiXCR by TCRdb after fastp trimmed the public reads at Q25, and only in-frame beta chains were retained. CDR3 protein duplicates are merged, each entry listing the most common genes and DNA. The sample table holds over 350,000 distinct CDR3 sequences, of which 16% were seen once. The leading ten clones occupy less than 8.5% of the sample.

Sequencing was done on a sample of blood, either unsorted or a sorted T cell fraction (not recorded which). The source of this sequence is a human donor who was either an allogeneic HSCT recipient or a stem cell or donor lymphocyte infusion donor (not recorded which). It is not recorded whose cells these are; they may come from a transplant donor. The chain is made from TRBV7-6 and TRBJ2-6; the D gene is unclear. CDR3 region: CASSLGPPAFSGANVLTF. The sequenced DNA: TGTGCCAGCAGCTTAGGTCCCCCCGCCTTCTCTGGGGCCAACGTCCTGACTTTC.